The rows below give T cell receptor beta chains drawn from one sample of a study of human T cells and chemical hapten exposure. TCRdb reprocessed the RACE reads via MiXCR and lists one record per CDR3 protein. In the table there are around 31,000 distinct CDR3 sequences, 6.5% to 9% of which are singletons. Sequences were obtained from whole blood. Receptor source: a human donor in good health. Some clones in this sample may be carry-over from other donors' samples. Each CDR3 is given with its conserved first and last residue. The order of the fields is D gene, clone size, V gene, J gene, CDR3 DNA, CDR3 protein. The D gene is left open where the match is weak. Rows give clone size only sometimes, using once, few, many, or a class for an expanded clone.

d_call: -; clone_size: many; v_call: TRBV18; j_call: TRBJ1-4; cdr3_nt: TGTGCCAGCTCACCTGATCGGGGCAAACTGTTTTTT; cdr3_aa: CASSPDRGKLFF
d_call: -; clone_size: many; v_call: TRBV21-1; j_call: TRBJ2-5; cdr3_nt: TGTGCCAGCAAGGGCAGAGAGACCCAGTACTTC; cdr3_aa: CASKGRETQYF
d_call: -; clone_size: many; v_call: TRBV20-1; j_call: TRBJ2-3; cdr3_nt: TGCAGTGCTAGACCCCTGGACACTAGCACAGATACGCAGTATTTT; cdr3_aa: CSARPLDTSTDTQYF
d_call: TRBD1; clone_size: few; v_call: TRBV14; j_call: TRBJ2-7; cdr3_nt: TGTGCCAGCAGCCCGCGGGGACAGGGGGACTCCTACGAGCAGTACTTC; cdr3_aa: CASSPRGQGDSYEQYF
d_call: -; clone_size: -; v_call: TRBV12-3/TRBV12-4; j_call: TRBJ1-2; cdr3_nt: TGTGCCAGCAGTTTAAGGGCTTCTGGCTACACCTTC; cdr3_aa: CASSLRASGYTF
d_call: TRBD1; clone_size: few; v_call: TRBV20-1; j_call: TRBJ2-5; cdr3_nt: TGCAGTGCTAGAGAGGGGACAGTCGTTGAGACCCAGTACTTC; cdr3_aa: CSAREGTVVETQYF
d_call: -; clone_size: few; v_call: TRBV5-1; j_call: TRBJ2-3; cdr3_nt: TGCGCCAGCAGCTTAGAGAACAGTTGGAGCACAGATACGCAGTATTTT; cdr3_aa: CASSLENSWSTDTQYF
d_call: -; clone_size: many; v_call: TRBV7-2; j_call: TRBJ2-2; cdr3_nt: TGTGCCAGCACCTTTGGACCCACGAACACCGGGGAGCTGTTTTTT; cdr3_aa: CASTFGPTNTGELFF
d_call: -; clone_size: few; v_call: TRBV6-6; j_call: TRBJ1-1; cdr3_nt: TGTGCCAGCAGTAGACAGGACAGGAACACTGAAGCTTTCTTT; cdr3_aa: CASSRQDRNTEAFF
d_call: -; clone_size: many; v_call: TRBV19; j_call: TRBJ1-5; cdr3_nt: TGTGCCAGTAGTAGAAAGAGGGCAGGGGATAGCAATCAGCCCCAGCATTTT; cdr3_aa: CASSRKRAGDSNQPQHF
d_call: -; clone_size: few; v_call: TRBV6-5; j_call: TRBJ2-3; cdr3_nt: TGTGCCAGCAGTTACTCTGGCGGACGCACAGATACGCAGTATTTT; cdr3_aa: CASSYSGGRTDTQYF
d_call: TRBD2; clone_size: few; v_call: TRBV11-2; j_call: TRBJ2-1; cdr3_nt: TGTGCCAGCAGCCGACTAGCGGGAGCTAATGAGCAGTTCTTC; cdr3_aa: CASSRLAGANEQFF
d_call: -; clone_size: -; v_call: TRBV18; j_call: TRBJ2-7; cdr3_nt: TGTGCCAGCTCTCCATTCAGCGCGAGCTCCTACGAGCAGTACTTC; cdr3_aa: CASSPFSASSYEQYF
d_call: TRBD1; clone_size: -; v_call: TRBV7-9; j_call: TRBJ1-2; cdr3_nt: TGTGCCAGCAGCCCCCGGACAGGGGGCTCCAGATATGGCTACACCTTC; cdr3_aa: CASSPRTGGSRYGYTF
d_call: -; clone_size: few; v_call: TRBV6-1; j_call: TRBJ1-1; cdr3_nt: TGTGCCAGCAGGAAAGACTCGGCGGGCACTGAAGCTTTCTTT; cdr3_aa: CASRKDSAGTEAFF
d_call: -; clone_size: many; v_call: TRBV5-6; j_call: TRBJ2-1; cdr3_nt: TGTGCCAGCAGACGAAACAGGGCCGGAGGGAATGAGCAGTTCTTC; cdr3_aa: CASRRNRAGGNEQFF
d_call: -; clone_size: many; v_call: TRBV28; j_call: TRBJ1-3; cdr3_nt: TGTGCCAGCAGTACGAATTCAAACAGGTTAACTGGAAACACCATATATTTT; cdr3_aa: CASSTNSNRLTGNTIYF
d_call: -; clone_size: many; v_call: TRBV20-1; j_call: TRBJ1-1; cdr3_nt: TGCAGTGCTAGCCAGGCAGGGCTAATGGACACTGAAGCTTTCTTT; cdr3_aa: CSASQAGLMDTEAFF
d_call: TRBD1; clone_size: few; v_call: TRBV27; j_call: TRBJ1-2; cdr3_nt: TGTGCCAGCAGTTTCTCCGGGACAGGTGGCGACACCTTC; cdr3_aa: CASSFSGTGGDTF
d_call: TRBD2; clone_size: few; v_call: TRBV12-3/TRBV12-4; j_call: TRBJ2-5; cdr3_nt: TGTGCCAGCAGTTATAGCGGGTACCAAGAGACCCAGTACTTC; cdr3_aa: CASSYSGYQETQYF
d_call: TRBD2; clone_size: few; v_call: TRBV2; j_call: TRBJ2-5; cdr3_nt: TGTGCCAGCAGTGAAAGTGTCGGGACTAGCGGGGGTCAAGAGACCCAGTACTTC; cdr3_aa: CASSESVGTSGGQETQYF
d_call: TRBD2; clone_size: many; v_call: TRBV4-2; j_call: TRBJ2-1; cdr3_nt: TGTGCCAGCAGCCAAGAACTCCTGGCGGGAGGTCTGGTAAATGAGCAGTTCTTC; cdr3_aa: CASSQELLAGGLVNEQFF
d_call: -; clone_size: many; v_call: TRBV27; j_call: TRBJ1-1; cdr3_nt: TGTGCCAGCAGTTTACCAGGGAGTGAAGCTTTCTTT; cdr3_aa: CASSLPGSEAFF
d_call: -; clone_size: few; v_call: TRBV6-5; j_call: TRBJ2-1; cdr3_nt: TGTGCCAGCAGTTACTCGAGTCTAGCGAAGGGGGAGTTCTTC; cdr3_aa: CASSYSSLAKGEFF
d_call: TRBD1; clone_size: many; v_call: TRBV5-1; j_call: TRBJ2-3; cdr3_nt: TGCGCCAGCAGCTTGAGGGACAGGGGAACTGCTAGCACAGATACGCAGTATTTT; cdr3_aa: CASSLRDRGTASTDTQYF
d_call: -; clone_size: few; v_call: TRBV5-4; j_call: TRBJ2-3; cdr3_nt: TGTGCCAGCAGCTTGGCCGAGTTAACAGATACGCAGTATTTT; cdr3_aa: CASSLAELTDTQYF
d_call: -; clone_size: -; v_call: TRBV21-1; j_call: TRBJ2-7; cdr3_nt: TGTGCCAGCAGCGCGGAACTAGCGGGGGCCTCCTACGAGCAGTACTTC; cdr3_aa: CASSAELAGASYEQYF
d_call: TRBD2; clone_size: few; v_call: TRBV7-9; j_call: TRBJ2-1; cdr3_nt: TGTGCCAGCAGCCCGGGGACTAGCGGGAGGGGTGGTGAGCAGTTCTTC; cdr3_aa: CASSPGTSGRGGEQFF